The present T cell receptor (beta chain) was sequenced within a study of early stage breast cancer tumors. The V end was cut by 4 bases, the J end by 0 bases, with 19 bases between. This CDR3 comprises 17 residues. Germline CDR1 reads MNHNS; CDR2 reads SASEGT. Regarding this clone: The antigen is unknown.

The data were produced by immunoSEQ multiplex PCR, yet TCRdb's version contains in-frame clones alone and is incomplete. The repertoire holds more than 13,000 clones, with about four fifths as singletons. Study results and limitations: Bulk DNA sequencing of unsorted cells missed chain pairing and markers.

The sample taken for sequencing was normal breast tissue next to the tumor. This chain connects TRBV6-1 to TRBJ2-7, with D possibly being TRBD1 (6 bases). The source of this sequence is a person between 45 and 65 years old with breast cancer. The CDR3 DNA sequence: TGTGCCAGCAGTGGCGGCCAGGGCAGGGGTAACTCCTACGAGCAGTACTTC. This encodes CASSGGQGRGNSYEQYF.